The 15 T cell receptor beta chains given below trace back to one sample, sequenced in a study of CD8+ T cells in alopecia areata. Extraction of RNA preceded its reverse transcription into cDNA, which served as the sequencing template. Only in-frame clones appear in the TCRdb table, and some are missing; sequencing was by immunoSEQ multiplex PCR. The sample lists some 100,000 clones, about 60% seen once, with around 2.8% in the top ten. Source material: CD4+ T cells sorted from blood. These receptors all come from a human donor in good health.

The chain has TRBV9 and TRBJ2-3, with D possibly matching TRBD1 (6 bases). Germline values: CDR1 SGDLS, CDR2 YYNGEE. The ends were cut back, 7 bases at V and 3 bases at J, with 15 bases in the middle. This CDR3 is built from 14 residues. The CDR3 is CASHHRAGTDTQYF. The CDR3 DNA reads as TGTGCCAGCCACCACAGGGCGGGTACAGATACGCAGTATTTT.

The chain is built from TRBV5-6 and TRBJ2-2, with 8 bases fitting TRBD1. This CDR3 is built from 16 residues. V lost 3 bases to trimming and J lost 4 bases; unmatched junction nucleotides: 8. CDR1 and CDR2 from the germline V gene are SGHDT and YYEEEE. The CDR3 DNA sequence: TGTGCCAGCAGCTACCAAGGACAGGGATCCACCGGGGAGCTGTTTTTT. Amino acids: CASSYQGQGSTGELFF.

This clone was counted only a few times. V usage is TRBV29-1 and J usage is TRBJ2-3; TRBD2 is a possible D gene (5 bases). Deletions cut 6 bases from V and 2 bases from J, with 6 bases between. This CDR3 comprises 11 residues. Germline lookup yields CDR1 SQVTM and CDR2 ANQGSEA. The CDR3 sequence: CSVRDTDTQYF. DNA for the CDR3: TGCAGCGTCCGGGACACAGATACGCAGTATTTT.

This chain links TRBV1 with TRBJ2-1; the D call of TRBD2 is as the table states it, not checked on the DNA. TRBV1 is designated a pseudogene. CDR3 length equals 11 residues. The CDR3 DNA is TGCACCAGCAGCAACCATCGGGTGCAGTTCTTC. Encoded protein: CTSSNHRVQFF.

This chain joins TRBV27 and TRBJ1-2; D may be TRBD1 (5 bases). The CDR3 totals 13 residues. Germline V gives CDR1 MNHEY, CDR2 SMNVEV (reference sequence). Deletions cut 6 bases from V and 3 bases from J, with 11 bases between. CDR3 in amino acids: CASSPGGDYGYTF. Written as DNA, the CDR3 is TGTGCCAGCAGCCCGGGGGGTGACTATGGCTACACCTTC.

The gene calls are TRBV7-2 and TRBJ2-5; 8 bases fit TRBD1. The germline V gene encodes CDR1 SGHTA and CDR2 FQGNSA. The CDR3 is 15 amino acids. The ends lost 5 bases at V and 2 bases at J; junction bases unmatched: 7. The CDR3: CASSLTGTGQETQYF. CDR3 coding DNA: TGTGCCAGCAGCCTCACGGGGACAGGTCAAGAGACCCAGTACTTC. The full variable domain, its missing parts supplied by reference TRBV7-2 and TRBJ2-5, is GAGVSQSPSNKVTEKGKDVELRCDPISGHTALYWYRQSLGQGLEFLIYFQGNSAPDKSGLPSDRFSAERTGGSVSTLTIQRTQQEDSAVYLCASSLTGTGQETQYFGPGTRLLVL.

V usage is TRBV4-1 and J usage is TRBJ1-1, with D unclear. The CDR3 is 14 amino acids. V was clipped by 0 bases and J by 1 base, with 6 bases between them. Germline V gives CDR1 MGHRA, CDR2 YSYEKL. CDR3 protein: CASSQEKGNTEAFF. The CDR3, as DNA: TGCGCCAGCAGCCAAGAGAAGGGGAACACTGAAGCTTTCTTT.

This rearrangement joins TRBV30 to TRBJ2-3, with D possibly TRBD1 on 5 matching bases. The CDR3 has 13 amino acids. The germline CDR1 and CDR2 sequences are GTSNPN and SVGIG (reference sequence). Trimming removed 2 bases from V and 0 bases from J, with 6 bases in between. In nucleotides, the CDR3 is TGTGCCTGGAGTAAGGGGAGCACAGATACGCAGTATTTT. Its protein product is CAWSKGSTDTQYF. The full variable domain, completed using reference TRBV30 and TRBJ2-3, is SQTIHQWPATLVQPVGSPLSLECTVEGTSNPNLYWYRQAAGRGLQLLFYSVGIGQISSEVPQNLSASRPQDRQFILSSKKLLLSDSGFYLCAWSKGSTDTQYFGPGTRLTVL.

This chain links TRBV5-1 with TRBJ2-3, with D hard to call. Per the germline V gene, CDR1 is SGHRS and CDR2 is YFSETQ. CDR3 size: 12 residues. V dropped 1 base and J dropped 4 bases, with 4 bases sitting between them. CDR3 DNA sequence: TGCGCCAGCAGCTTGACAGCAGATACGCAGTATTTT. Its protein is CASSLTADTQYF.

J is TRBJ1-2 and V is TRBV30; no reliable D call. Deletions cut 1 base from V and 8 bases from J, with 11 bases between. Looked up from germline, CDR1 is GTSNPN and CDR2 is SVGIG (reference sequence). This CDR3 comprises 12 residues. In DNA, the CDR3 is TGTGCCTGGAGTGCCCCCGGGCGGGGCTACACCTTC. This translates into CAWSAPGRGYTF.

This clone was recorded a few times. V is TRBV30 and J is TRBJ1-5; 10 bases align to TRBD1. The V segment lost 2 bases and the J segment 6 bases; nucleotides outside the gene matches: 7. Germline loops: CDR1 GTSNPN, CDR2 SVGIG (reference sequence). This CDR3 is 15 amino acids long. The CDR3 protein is CAWSRGTGVAQPQHF. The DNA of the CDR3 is TGTGCCTGGAGTCGGGGGACAGGGGTTGCTCAGCCCCAGCATTTT.

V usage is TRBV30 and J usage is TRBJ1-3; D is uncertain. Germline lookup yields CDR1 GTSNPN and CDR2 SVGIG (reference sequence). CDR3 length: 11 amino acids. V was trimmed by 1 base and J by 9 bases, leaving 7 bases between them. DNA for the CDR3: TGTGCCTGGAGTGATGGAGGCACCATATATTTT. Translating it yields CAWSDGGTIYF.

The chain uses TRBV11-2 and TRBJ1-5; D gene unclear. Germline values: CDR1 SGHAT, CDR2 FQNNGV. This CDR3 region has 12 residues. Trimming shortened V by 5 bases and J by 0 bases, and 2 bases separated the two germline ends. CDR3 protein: CASSHSNQPQHF. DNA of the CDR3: TGTGCCAGCAGCCATAGCAATCAGCCCCAGCATTTT.

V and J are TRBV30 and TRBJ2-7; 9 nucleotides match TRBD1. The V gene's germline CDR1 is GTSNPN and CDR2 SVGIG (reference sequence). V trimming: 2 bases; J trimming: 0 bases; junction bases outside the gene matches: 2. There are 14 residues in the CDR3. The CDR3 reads CAWSTGGASYEQYF. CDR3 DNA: TGTGCCTGGAGTACAGGGGGCGCCTCCTACGAGCAGTACTTC.

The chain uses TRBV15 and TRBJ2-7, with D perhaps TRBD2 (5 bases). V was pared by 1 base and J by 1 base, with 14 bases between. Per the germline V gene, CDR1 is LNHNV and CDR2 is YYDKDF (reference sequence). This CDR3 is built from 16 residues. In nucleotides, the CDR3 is TGTGCCACCAGCAGAGGAGGAGGCGGTCTGTCCTACGAGCAGTACTTC. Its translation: CATSRGGGGLSYEQYF.